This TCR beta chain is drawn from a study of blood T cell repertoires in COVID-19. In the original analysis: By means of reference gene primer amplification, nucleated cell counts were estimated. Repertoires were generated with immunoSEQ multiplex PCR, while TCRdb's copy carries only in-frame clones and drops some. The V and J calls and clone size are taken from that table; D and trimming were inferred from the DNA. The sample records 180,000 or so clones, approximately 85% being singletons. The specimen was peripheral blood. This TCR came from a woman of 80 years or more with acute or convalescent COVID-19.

The CDR3 bases are TGTGCCAGCAGTTTGGGCAGGGGCGAGACCCAGTACTTC. It is translated as CASSLGRGETQYF. The chain couples TRBV12-3 or TRBV12-4 to TRBJ2-5, with a possible D match to TRBD1 (6 bases). This CDR3 is built from 13 residues. V was pared by 3 bases and J by 5 bases, with 10 bases between.